A single sample gave rise to the 24 T cell receptor beta chains below, sequenced in a study of T cells in Graves' hyperthyroidism and ophthalmopathy. From RNA transcripts, TCR beta CDR3 regions were amplified. During a first-round RT-PCR of the TCR CDR3, the HTBI primer set was used. Via MiXCR, TCRdb re-called the multiplex PCR reads, giving one row per CDR3 protein. Among hundreds of thousands of distinct CDR3 sequences, 14% to 15% were seen once, and the ten largest hold roughly 4.5%. The specimen was blood. These receptors were taken from a woman aged 40 to 55 with Graves' ophthalmopathy.

This clonotype came up many times. The gene calls are TRBV7-8 and TRBJ1-2; 7 positions agree with TRBD1. Germline V gene sequence: CDR1 SGHVS, CDR2 FQNEAQ. The CDR3 runs 14 residues. The V and J ends lost 5 bases and 8 bases, in that order; junction bases with no gene match: 11. The CDR3 DNA reads TGTGCCAGCAGCCGCGACCCGGGACAGAGAGGCTACACCTTC. Translation gives CASSRDPGQRGYTF.

This clonotype was recorded at least ten times. The J gene is TRBJ2-7, the V gene TRBV4-3; 9 bases map to TRBD2. V gave up 0 bases and J gave up 9 bases; unmatched junction bases: 6. Looked up from germline, CDR1 is LGHNA and CDR2 is YSLEER. This CDR3 spans 14 amino acids. CDR3 nucleotides: TGCGCCAGCAGCCAAGATCTTTTGACTAGCGGGCAGTACTTC. It codes for CASSQDLLTSGQYF.

The J gene is TRBJ1-2, the V gene TRBV6-2 or TRBV6-3; TRBD1 matches at 7 bases. J lost 7 bases, V lost 5 bases, and 7 bases had no gene match. Germline values: CDR1 MNHEY, CDR2 SVGEGT. CDR3 length: 13 amino acids. In nucleotides, the CDR3 is TGTGCCAGCAGTCCTAGGACAGGTTTTGGCTACACCTTC. Its translation: CASSPRTGFGYTF.

In its sample, this clonotype was seen a few times. This chain's CDR3 is CASSPGGAVDTQYF. CDR3 DNA: TGTGCCAGCAGTCCGGGAGGGGCGGTAGATACGCAGTATTTT. This chain uses TRBV28 with TRBJ2-3; 8 nucleotides match TRBD2. The CDR3 runs 14 residues. The J segment lost 5 bases and the V segment lost 5 bases, leaving 6 bases of the junction unmatched. Per the germline V gene, CDR1 is MDHEN and CDR2 is SYDVKM.

This clonotype was picked up many times. The V call is TRBV6-5, the J call TRBJ2-5; the D is unclear. The germline gives CDR1 MNHEY, CDR2 SVGAGI. The CDR3 totals 14 residues. V was clipped by 2 bases and J by 0 bases, with 7 bases between them. The CDR3 loop is CASSYRDNQETQYF. The CDR3 coding sequence is TGTGCCAGCAGTTACAGAGACAACCAAGAGACCCAGTACTTC.

At least ten counts were recorded for this clonotype. V usage is TRBV27 and J usage is TRBJ1-2, with 9 bases aligning to TRBD1. Losses at the gene ends were 5 bases for V and 6 bases for J; bases not matched to a gene: 7. This CDR3 spans 14 amino acids. Germline loops: CDR1 MNHEY, CDR2 SMNVEV (reference sequence). The chain's CDR3 is CASSPTGGAHGYTF. CDR3 DNA: TGTGCCAGCAGTCCAACAGGGGGCGCCCATGGCTACACCTTC.

This clonotype was seen many times. The chain links TRBV30 to TRBJ1-1; D gene ambiguous. Trimming stripped 4 bases from V and 1 base from J, with 10 bases between. The germline CDR1 and CDR2 sequences are GTSNPN and SVGIG (reference sequence). This CDR3 is 13 amino acids long. The CDR3 sequence is CAWTGRENTEAFF. The CDR3 coding sequence is TGTGCCTGGACTGGACGGGAGAACACTGAAGCTTTCTTT.

This clonotype showed up many times. This chain links TRBV2 with TRBJ2-7; 9 bases are shared with TRBD2. CDR1 and CDR2 (germline): SNHLY, FYNNEI. This CDR3 spans 14 amino acids. Trimming took 7 bases from V and 3 from J; bases not matched to a gene: 7. The CDR3 DNA follows: TGTGCCAGCACCGTGACTAGCGGATACTACGAGCAGTACTTC. Translation gives CASTVTSGYYEQYF.

As to this clonotype: A much more abundant neighbour one base away suggests this may be a read error. The chain has TRBV28 and TRBJ2-5; D is tentatively TRBD1 or TRBD2 (5 bases each). The CDR3 covers 13 residues. In germline, CDR1 is MDHEN, CDR2 SYDVKM. The CDR3 loop is CASGFTGRETQYF. CDR3 sequence (DNA): TGTGCCAGCGGTTTCACGGGGCGAGAGACCCAGTACTTC.

The chain links TRBV2 to TRBJ2-7, with D perhaps matching TRBD2 (6 bases). The CDR3 has 14 residues. Germline V CDR1 and CDR2: SNHLY, FYNNEI. V was trimmed by 6 bases and J by 7 bases, leaving 19 bases between them. The CDR3 DNA sequence: TGTGCCAGCAGCTTAGCCGGGCGGGGATGGGAGCAGTACTTC. Translation: CASSLAGRGWEQYF. The full variable domain, with the rest looked up from reference TRBV2 and TRBJ2-7, is EPEVTQTPSHQVTQMGQEVILRCVPISNHLYFYWYRQILGQKVEFLVSFYNNEISEKSEIFDDQFSVERPDGSNFTLKIRSTKLEDSAMYFCASSLAGRGWEQYFGPGTRLTVT.

In this sample, this clonotype turned up many times. This chain connects TRBV24-1 to TRBJ1-5; D is unresolved. V shed 2 bases and J shed 2 bases, with 9 bases lying between them. The germline V gene has CDR1 KGHDR and CDR2 SFDVKD. The CDR3 runs 15 residues. This chain's CDR3 is CATSDSGGGNQPQHF. The CDR3 DNA is TGTGCCACCAGTGATTCGGGCGGCGGCAATCAGCCCCAGCATTTT.

The chain recombines TRBV7-3 with TRBJ1-1; D is perhaps TRBD1 (6 bases). Per the germline V gene, CDR1 is SGHTA and CDR2 is FQGTGA. The V end was cut by 1 base, the J end by 6 bases, with 9 bases between. The CDR3 is 13 amino acids. The CDR3 region is CASSLSRTAEAFF. In nucleotides, the CDR3 is TGTGCCAGCAGCTTAAGCCGGACAGCTGAAGCTTTCTTT.

There are a few counts of this clonotype. This chain links TRBV6-5 with TRBJ1-6, with D perhaps matching TRBD1 (6 bases). Trimming stripped 0 bases from V and 3 bases from J, with 6 bases between. There are 15 residues in the CDR3. CDR1 MNHEY and CDR2 SVGAGI come from the germline V gene. This CDR3 is CASSYSGGYNSPLHF. CDR3 nucleotides: TGTGCCAGCAGTTACTCAGGGGGCTATAATTCACCCCTCCACTTT.

The chain uses TRBV27 and TRBJ1-1; D is perhaps TRBD1 (5 bases). Trimming took off 4 bases at V and 0 bases at J, with 12 bases between the two ends. This CDR3 contains 15 residues. From germline, CDR1 is MNHEY and CDR2 SMNVEV (reference sequence). CDR3 sequence (DNA): TGTGCCAGCAGTTCGGGGGTTAGGATGAACACTGAAGCTTTCTTT. It is translated as CASSSGVRMNTEAFF.

J is TRBJ2-7 and V is TRBV7-8, with 9 positions matching TRBD2. CDR1 and CDR2 from the germline V gene are SGHVS and FQNEAQ. V gave up 1 base and J gave up 1 base; unmatched junction bases: 5. The CDR3 spans 16 residues. The CDR3: CASSLEASGMSYEQYF. Here the CDR3 DNA reads TGTGCCAGCAGCTTAGAAGCTAGCGGGATGTCCTACGAGCAGTACTTC.

Many counts were recorded for this clonotype. The genes are TRBV7-2 and TRBJ2-7, with D tentatively TRBD2 (6 bases). CDR1 and CDR2 (germline): SGHTA, FQGNSA. The CDR3 sequence is 14 residues long. Between the trimmed V and J ends, which lost 1 base and 3 bases, there was a span of 10 bases. The CDR3 DNA is TGTGCCAGCAGCTTAGTAGGCGGGAACTACGAGCAGTACTTC. It is translated as CASSLVGGNYEQYF.

This clonotype has ten or more counts. The chain links TRBV6-2 or TRBV6-3 to TRBJ1-2; D may be TRBD1 (5 bases). V lost 4 bases and J 3 bases, leaving 15 bases between the germline ends. CDR3 size: 15 residues. Germline values: CDR1 MNHEY, CDR2 SVGEGT. The CDR3 sequence: CASSFFGDDHYGYTF. DNA of the CDR3: TGTGCCAGCAGTTTCTTTGGGGACGATCACTATGGCTACACCTTC.

The chain carries TRBV2 and TRBJ2-4; D may be TRBD1 (6 bases). Trimming shortened V by 7 bases and J by 5 bases, and 18 bases separated the two germline ends. CDR3 length equals 15 residues. The V gene's germline CDR1 is SNHLY and CDR2 FYNNEI. The CDR3 protein is CASKGGRMSENIQYF. The CDR3, as DNA: TGTGCCAGCAAAGGGGGTCGGATGTCCGAAAACATTCAGTACTTC.

The CDR3 DNA sequence: TGTGCCAGTAGGTCCGGGGGATCAGGGGTGAACACTGAAGCTTTCTTT. Protein sequence: CASRSGGSGVNTEAFF. The chain joins TRBV19 to TRBJ1-1; D might be TRBD1 (6 bases). This CDR3 is 16 amino acids long. CDR1 and CDR2 (germline): LNHDA, SQIVND (reference sequence). With 6 bases removed from V and 0 bases from J, the gap between germline ends came to 17 bases. Complete variable domain (other parts from reference TRBV19 and TRBJ1-1): DGGITQSPKYLFRKEGQNVTLSCEQNLNHDAMYWYRQDPGQGLRLIYYSQIVNDFQKGDIAEGYSVSREKKESFPLTVTSAQKNPTAFYLCASRSGGSGVNTEAFFGQGTRLTVV.

The rearrangement links TRBV11-2 to TRBJ2-2; D is undetermined. CDR1 and CDR2 (germline): SGHAT, FQNNGV. The CDR3 has 16 residues. The V gene lost 0 bases and the J gene lost 3 bases, with 11 bases spanning the gap. The CDR3 DNA is TGTGCCAGCAGCTTAGATCTCCAGGTTTACACCGGGGAGCTGTTTTTT. It is translated as CASSLDLQVYTGELFF.

This clonotype came up many times. V usage is TRBV28 and J usage is TRBJ1-1; 7 nucleotides agree with TRBD1. The CDR3 has 13 amino acids. Trimming cost V 7 bases and J 3 bases; bases outside gene matches: 5. Per germline, CDR1 MDHEN and CDR2 SYDVKM. The chain's CDR3 is CASILQGHTEAFF. CDR3 bases: TGTGCCAGCATCCTACAGGGGCACACTGAAGCTTTCTTT.

This chain uses TRBV14 with TRBJ2-7, with 9 positions matching TRBD2. V lost 8 bases to trimming and J lost 4 bases; unmatched junction nucleotides: 9. This CDR3 has 14 residues. Per germline, CDR1 SGHDN and CDR2 FVKESK. For the CDR3, the DNA is TGTGCCAGCGCGCCGAGCGGGAGGAGTTACGAGCAGTACTTC. Protein: CASAPSGRSYEQYF.

This clonotype was detected ten times or more. The chain uses TRBV20-1 and TRBJ1-1; 9 nucleotides agree with TRBD1. The trim removed 3 bases at V and 3 bases at J, leaving 8 bases unmatched. This CDR3 is 15 amino acids long. Germline values: CDR1 DFQATT, CDR2 SNEGSKA (reference sequence). This CDR3 reads CSASGDRERYTEAFF. As DNA, the CDR3 is TGCAGTGCTAGTGGGGACAGGGAAAGGTACACTGAAGCTTTCTTT.

This clonotype has only a few counts. The chain recombines TRBV28 with TRBJ2-5; D might be TRBD1 (6 bases). The CDR3 totals 14 residues. CDR1 and CDR2 from the germline V gene are MDHEN and SYDVKM. Trimming cost V 6 bases and J 3 bases, with 14 bases left between them. CDR3 coding DNA: TGTGCCAGCAGGTCCGGGACAAGAGAAGAGACCCAGTACTTC. Its protein is CASRSGTREETQYF.